The 5 T cell receptor beta chains in this list originate from one sample, sequenced in a study of cytomegalovirus exposure and HLA in healthy donors. Here immunoSEQ multiplex PCR was the method, and the copy in TCRdb shows in-frame clones only, minus some. The data show about 60,000 clones, approximately 96% seen once. The sequencing sample was made of PBMCs. Receptors were obtained from a man aged 18 to 29 in good health and CMV-seronegative.

V and J are TRBV29-1 and TRBJ2-1; possible D gene TRBD2, 5 bases. Germline V gene sequence: CDR1 SQVTM, CDR2 ANQGSEA. Trimming shortened V by 7 bases and J by 6 bases, and 16 bases separated the two germline ends. This CDR3 is 13 amino acids long. The CDR3 protein is CSAMGHAGNEQFF. CDR3 bases: TGCAGCGCCATGGGCCACGCGGGCAATGAGCAGTTCTTC.

The CDR3 sequence: CASKVRGYLSTEAFF. The CDR3 region has the DNA TGTGCCAGCAAAGTTAGGGGTTATCTGAGCACTGAAGCTTTCTTT. This chain connects TRBV27 to TRBJ1-1; D is possibly TRBD1 (5 bases). With 7 bases removed from V and 4 bases from J, the gap between germline ends came to 19 bases. This CDR3 has 15 amino acids. Looked up from germline, CDR1 is MNHEY and CDR2 is SMNVEV (reference sequence).

This clone was seen once. The V call is TRBV19, the J call TRBJ2-3; TRBD2 matches 13 bases. CDR1 LNHDA and CDR2 SQIVND come from the germline V gene (reference sequence). The CDR3 is 16 amino acids. J lost 6 bases, V lost 7 bases, and 10 bases had no gene match. The CDR3 sequence is CASTPGLAGLGDTQYF. In nucleotides, the CDR3 is TGTGCCAGTACCCCGGGACTAGCGGGATTGGGGGATACGCAGTATTTT. The full variable domain, its missing parts supplied by reference TRBV19 and TRBJ2-3, is DGGITQSPKYLFRKEGQNVTLSCEQNLNHDAMYWYRQDPGQGLRLIYYSQIVNDFQKGDIAEGYSVSREKKESFPLTVTSAQKNPTAFYLCASTPGLAGLGDTQYFGPGTRLTVL.

The count of this clone is one. The V and J genes are TRBV4-1 and TRBJ1-2; D gene ambiguous. V was cut by 4 bases and J by 8 bases, with 17 bases left in between. This CDR3 is 14 amino acids long. Germline V gene sequence: CDR1 MGHRA, CDR2 YSYEKL. In DNA form, the CDR3 reads TGCGCCAGCAGCCCAGCCATAGGGAGTCAAGGCTACACCTTC. Translated: CASSPAIGSQGYTF.

The chain combines TRBV4-1 with TRBJ2-1, with D possibly TRBD1 on 5 matching bases. There are 14 residues in the CDR3. Germline lookup yields CDR1 MGHRA and CDR2 YSYEKL. Trimming cost V 4 bases and J 2 bases, with 9 bases left between them. CDR3 bases: TGCGCCAGCAGCCGTTCGACAGCCTACAATGAGCAGTTCTTC. Amino acid sequence: CASSRSTAYNEQFF.